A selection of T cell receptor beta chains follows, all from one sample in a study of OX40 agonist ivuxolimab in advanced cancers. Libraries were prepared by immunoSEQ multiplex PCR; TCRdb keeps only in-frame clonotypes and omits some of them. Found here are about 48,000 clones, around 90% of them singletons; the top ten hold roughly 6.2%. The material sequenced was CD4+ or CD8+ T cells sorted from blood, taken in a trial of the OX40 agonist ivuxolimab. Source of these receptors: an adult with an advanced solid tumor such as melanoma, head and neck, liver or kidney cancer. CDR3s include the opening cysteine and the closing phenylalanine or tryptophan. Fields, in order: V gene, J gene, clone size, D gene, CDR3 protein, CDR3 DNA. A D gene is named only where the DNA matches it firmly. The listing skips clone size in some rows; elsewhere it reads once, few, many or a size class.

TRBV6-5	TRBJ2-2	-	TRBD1	CASRRQGSTGELFF	TGTGCCAGCAGACGACAGGGTAGCACCGGGGAGCTGTTTTTT
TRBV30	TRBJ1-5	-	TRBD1	CAVQGGNNQPQHF	TGTGCCGTTCAGGGGGGAAACAATCAGCCCCAGCATTTT
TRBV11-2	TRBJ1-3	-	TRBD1	CASSITGVGNTIYF	TGTGCCAGCAGCATAACAGGGGTCGGAAACACCATATATTTT
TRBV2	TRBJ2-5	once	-	CASSEEGETQYF	TGTGCCAGCAGTGAAGAGGGGGAGACCCAGTACTTC
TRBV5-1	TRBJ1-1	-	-	CASSLESAASPAFF	TGCGCCAGCAGCTTGGAGTCGGCAGCGTCCCCAGCTTTCTTT
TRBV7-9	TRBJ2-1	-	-	CASTSAGRSSYNEQFF	TGTGCCAGCACCTCCGCGGGGAGAAGCTCCTACAATGAGCAGTTCTTC
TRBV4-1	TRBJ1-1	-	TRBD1	CASSQYPGQGVTEAFF	TGCGCCAGCAGCCAATATCCGGGACAGGGAGTAACCGAAGCTTTCTTT
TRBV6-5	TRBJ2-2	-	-	CASSYSIRNGELFF	TGTGCCAGCAGTTACTCGATACGGAACGGGGAGCTGTTTTTT
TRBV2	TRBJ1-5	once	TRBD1	CASSEDATGYQPQHF	TGTGCCAGCAGTGAGGATGCGACAGGGTATCAGCCCCAGCATTTT
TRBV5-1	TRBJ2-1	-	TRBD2	CASSPGTSGGNEQFF	TGCGCCAGCAGCCCAGGGACTAGCGGGGGAAATGAGCAGTTCTTC
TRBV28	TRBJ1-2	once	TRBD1	CASWGQGAPTNYGYTF	TGTGCCAGTTGGGGACAGGGGGCACCTACTAACTATGGCTACACCTTC
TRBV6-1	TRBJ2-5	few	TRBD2	CASSEGEGWETQYF	TGTGCCAGCAGTGAAGGGGAGGGATGGGAGACCCAGTACTTC
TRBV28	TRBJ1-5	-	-	CASRQGWNQPQHF	TGTGCCAGCAGACAGGGTTGGAATCAGCCCCAGCATTTT
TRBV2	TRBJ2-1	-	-	CASSEVPGTTLGNEQFF	TGTGCCAGCAGTGAGGTCCCCGGGACCACCCTAGGCAATGAGCAGTTCTTC
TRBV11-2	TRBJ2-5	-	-	CASSFRSSRPETQYF	TGTGCCAGCAGCTTCAGATCGTCTCGGCCGGAGACCCAGTACTTC